Only one count was recorded for the clone carrying this TCR beta chain. CDR1 is SGHDT and CDR2 is YYEEEE in the germline V gene. The CDR3 covers 17 residues. V was trimmed by 1 base and J by 0 bases, leaving 14 bases between them. This sample is drawn from a study of blood T cell repertoires in COVID-19. Study-wide background: Some COVID-19 samples were acute and others convalescent; all came from the United States, Italy and Spain. Sample material is recorded as cDNA or gDNA derived from T cells, B-cell-depleted T cells, or PBMCs.

Original handling: Reference gene primer amplification yielded estimated nucleated cell counts. This table comes from immunoSEQ multiplex PCR, and its TCRdb copy is limited to in-frame clones, with some not included. V and J calls and clone size are those listed in that table; D and trimming were worked out from the DNA. The table includes 250,000 to 350,000 clones, roughly 90% detected once. The sequence was obtained from a woman aged 60-75 years with acute or convalescent COVID-19. Source material: peripheral blood. The chain combines TRBV5-6 with TRBJ2-1; TRBD2 might be the D (5 bases). CDR3 region: CASSLSEGSSSYNEQFF. The CDR3 DNA is TGTGCCAGCAGCTTGTCCGAGGGATCAAGCTCCTACAATGAGCAGTTCTTC.